This T cell receptor beta chain derives from a study of STAT5B mutations in CD4+ large granular lymphocyte leukemia. Study observations and caveats: Over 20% of private leukemic clonotypes occurred rarely in other patients' non-leukemic repertoires.

The data were produced by immunoSEQ multiplex PCR, yet TCRdb's version contains in-frame clones alone and is incomplete. The sample has about 26,000 clones, roughly three quarters seen once. On this clone: Its matching antigen is unknown.

The source is a human donor in good health. Sequenced material: CD4+ T cells from blood buffy coats.

The CDR3 DNA follows: TGTGCCAGTAGTATAGGGGGCGAAGAGACCCAGTACTTC. The encoded protein is CASSIGGEETQYF. The chain carries TRBV19 and TRBJ2-5; D is perhaps TRBD1 (5 bases). Trimming shortened V by 1 base and J by 3 bases, and 6 bases separated the two germline ends. The CDR3 consists of 13 residues. From germline, CDR1 is LNHDA and CDR2 SQIVND (reference sequence).